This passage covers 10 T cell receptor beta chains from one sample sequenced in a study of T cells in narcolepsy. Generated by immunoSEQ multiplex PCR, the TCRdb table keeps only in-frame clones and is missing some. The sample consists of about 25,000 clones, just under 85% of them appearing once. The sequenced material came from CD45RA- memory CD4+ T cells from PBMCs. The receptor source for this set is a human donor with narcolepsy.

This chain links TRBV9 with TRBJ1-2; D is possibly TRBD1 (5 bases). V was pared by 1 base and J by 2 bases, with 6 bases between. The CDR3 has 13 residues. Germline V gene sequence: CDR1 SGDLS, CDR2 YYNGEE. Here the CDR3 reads CASSVSGNYGYTF. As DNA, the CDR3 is TGTGCCAGCAGCGTATCAGGGAACTATGGCTACACCTTC.

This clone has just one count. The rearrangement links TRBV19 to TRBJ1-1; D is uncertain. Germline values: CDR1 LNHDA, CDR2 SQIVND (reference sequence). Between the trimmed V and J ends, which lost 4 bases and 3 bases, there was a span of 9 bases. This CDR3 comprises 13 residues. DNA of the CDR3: TGTGCCAGTAGTACAGGCCGATACACTGAAGCTTTCTTT. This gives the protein CASSTGRYTEAFF.

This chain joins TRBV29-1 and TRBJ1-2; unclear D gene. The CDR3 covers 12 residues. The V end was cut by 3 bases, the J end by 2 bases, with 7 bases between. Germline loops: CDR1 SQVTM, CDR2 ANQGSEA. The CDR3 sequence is CSVEVRNYGYTF. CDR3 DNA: TGCAGCGTTGAGGTTCGGAACTATGGCTACACCTTC.

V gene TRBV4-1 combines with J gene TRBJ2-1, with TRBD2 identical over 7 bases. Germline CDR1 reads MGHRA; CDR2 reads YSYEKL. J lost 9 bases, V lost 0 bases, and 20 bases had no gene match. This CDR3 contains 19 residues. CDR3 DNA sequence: TGCGCCAGCAGCCAAGACCCACGAGCTGGGACTAACAAGGGGATTGAGCAGTTCTTC. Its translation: CASSQDPRAGTNKGIEQFF.

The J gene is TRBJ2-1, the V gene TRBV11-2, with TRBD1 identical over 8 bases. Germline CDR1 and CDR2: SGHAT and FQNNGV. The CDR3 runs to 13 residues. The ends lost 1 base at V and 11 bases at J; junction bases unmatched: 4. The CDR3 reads CASSLARQGKQFF. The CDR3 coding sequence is TGTGCCAGCAGCTTAGCCCGACAGGGGAAGCAGTTCTTC.

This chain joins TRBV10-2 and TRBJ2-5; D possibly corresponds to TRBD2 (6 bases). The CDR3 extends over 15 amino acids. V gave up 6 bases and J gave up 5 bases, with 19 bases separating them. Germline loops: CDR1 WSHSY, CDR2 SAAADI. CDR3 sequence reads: CASRFRDFTTETQYF. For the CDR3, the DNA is TGCGCCAGCAGATTCAGGGACTTTACTACGGAGACCCAGTACTTC.

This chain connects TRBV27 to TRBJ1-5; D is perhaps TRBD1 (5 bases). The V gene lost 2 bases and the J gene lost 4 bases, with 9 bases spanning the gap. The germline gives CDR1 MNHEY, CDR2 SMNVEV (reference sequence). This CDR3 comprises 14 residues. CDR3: CASSLGGPNQPQHF. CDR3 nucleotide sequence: TGTGCCAGCAGTTTAGGGGGACCTAATCAGCCCCAGCATTTT.

The CDR3 DNA reads as TGCGCCGGCACGCCGACTAGTATCAGCGGGGAGCTGTTTTTT. Amino acid sequence: CAGTPTSISGELFF. The rearrangement links TRBV5-1 to TRBJ2-2, with D maybe TRBD2 (6 bases). CDR3 length equals 14 residues. The V gene lost 10 bases and the J gene lost 7 bases, with 20 bases spanning the gap. Germline-derived CDR1 and CDR2 are SGHRS and YFSETQ. The complete variable domain, with remaining parts taken from reference TRBV5-1 and TRBJ2-2, reads KAGVTQTPRYLIKTRGQQVTLSCSPISGHRSVSWYQQTPGQGLQFLFEYFSETQRNKGNFPGRFSGRQFSNSRSEMNVSTLELGDSALYLCAGTPTSISGELFFGEGSRLTVL.

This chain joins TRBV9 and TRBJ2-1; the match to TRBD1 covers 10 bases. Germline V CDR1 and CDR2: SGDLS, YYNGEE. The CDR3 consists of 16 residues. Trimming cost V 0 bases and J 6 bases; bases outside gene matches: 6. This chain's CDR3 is CASSVAGGQGSNEQFF. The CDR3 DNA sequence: TGTGCCAGCAGCGTAGCTGGGGGACAGGGGTCCAATGAGCAGTTCTTC.

CDR3 amino acids: CASSPATRATGANVLTF. CDR3 sequence (DNA): TGTGCCAGCAGCCCCGCTACCAGGGCGACTGGGGCCAACGTCCTGACTTTC. The chain combines TRBV5-4 with TRBJ2-6, with TRBD1 as a possible D gene (5 bases). This CDR3 has 17 amino acids. Trimming took 4 bases from V and 2 from J, leaving 16 bases between them. Germline values: CDR1 SGHNT, CDR2 YYREEE (reference sequence).